This TCR beta chain was retrieved from a study of spatial heterogeneity in lung cancer. Findings and caveats of the study: Coverage of tumor T cells, an estimated figure, was roughly 7% for alpha and 13% for beta chains. The study found that expanded intratumoral alpha and beta TCR counts tracked tumor mutation counts.

Germline-derived CDR1 and CDR2 are SGDLS and YYNGEE. The CDR3 runs to 12 residues. V dropped 1 base and J dropped 7 bases, with 5 bases sitting between them. Sample time point: sample taken at primary tumor resection. Tumor, nontumor lung or frozen PBMC supplied whole RNA, sequenced without sorting. Every TCR cDNA molecule bore a unique molecular identifier. TCRdb re-called the 5' RACE reads through MiXCR, storing one row per CDR3 protein. The table has some 16,000 distinct CDR3 sequences, 6% to 7% seen once. By share, this clonotype ranks as large (0.1 to 1%). The antigen remains undetermined. Within a library made for alpha chains, this beta chain is off target, and its count is uninformative.

The source was lung tumor tissue, collected at surgery. The sequence came from a female donor with early-stage non-small cell lung cancer. J is TRBJ2-2 and V is TRBV9, with D hard to call. The CDR3 region is CASSVYDGELFF. CDR3 coding DNA: TGTGCCAGCAGCGTATATGACGGGGAGCTGTTTTTT.